The 22 T cell receptor beta chains presented below share a single source sample, sequenced in a study of blood T cell repertoires in COVID-19. TCRdb keeps only in-frame clones here, not all; method: immunoSEQ multiplex PCR. The sample contains about 170,000 clones, around 82% of which appear only once. Sequenced input: peripheral blood. Receptors originate from a human donor with acute or convalescent COVID-19. The donor label of this sample is uncertain.

This rearrangement joins TRBV4-2 to TRBJ2-3; TRBD1 matches at 7 bases. This CDR3 has 14 amino acids. V lost 0 bases and J lost 5; bases outside the gene matches: 2. The germline CDR1 and CDR2 sequences are LGHNA and YNFKEQ. The CDR3, as DNA: TGTGCCAGCAGCCAAGAACAGGGGCGAGATACGCAGTATTTT. It specifies CASSQEQGRDTQYF.

CDR3 residues: CASSQDREQTQYF. The CDR3 nucleotides read TGTGCCAGCAGCCAAGACAGGGAACAGACCCAGTACTTC. The V gene is TRBV3-1 (or the pseudogene TRBV3-2), the J gene TRBJ2-5; perhaps TRBD1 as D (5 bases). CDR3 length: 13 residues. From germline, CDR1 is LGHDT and CDR2 YNNKEL (reference sequence). V lost 0 bases to trimming and J lost 6 bases, with 8 bases between them.

The gene calls are TRBV7-8 and TRBJ1-2, with 7 nucleotides matching TRBD1. Per the germline V gene, CDR1 is SGHVS and CDR2 is FQNEAQ. V shed 1 base and J 5 bases; nucleotides not matched to a gene: 7. The CDR3 runs to 15 residues. CDR3 residues: CASSLDGDRDYGYTF. CDR3 sequence (DNA): TGTGCCAGCAGCTTAGACGGTGACAGGGATTATGGCTACACCTTC.

CDR3 loop: CQGRRELNTEAFF. CDR3 sequence (DNA): TGCCAAGGTAGGCGGGAACTGAACACTGAAGCTTTCTTT. The rearrangement links TRBV29-1 to TRBJ1-1; D remains unclear. Germline values: CDR1 SQVTM, CDR2 ANQGSEA. There are 13 residues in the CDR3.

This clone turned up a few times. The V gene is TRBV5-1, the J gene TRBJ1-2, with D tentatively TRBD1 (5 bases). Between the trimmed V and J ends, which lost 5 bases and 8 bases, there was a span of 22 bases. The CDR3 loop spans 15 amino acids. Germline loops: CDR1 SGHRS, CDR2 YFSETQ. For the CDR3, the DNA is TGCGCCAGCAGGACCGAAGTTGCAGGGATTGGGGGCTACACCTTC. Amino acids: CASRTEVAGIGGYTF.

The V gene is TRBV7-9, the J gene TRBJ1-2; D unresolved. CDR1 and CDR2 from the germline V gene are SEHNR and FQNEAQ (reference sequence). The CDR3 covers 15 residues. V was shortened by 1 base and J by 4 bases, with 13 bases between the two germline ends. The CDR3 here is CASSLDAHSVYGYTF. Written as DNA, the CDR3 is TGTGCCAGCAGCTTAGACGCCCATTCAGTCTATGGCTACACCTTC.

The CDR3 DNA sequence: TGTGCCAGAGGGGGACCGACAGGGGATTACTATGGCTACACCTTC. It yields the protein CARGGPTGDYYGYTF. The chain joins TRBV2 to TRBJ1-2; 8 positions agree with TRBD1. The J segment lost 3 bases and the V segment lost 9 bases, leaving 12 bases of the junction unmatched. Germline CDR1 reads SNHLY; CDR2 reads FYNNEI. This CDR3 is 15 amino acids long.

J is TRBJ2-7 and V is TRBV13, with 7 bases identical to TRBD2. With V trimmed by 1 base and J by 3 bases, 3 bases remained unmatched. The CDR3 extends over 14 amino acids. CDR1 PRHDT and CDR2 FYEKMQ come from the germline V gene (reference sequence). The CDR3 reads CASSLAGGDYEQYF. The CDR3 DNA follows: TGTGCCAGCAGCTTAGCGGGGGGAGACTACGAGCAGTACTTC. The full variable domain, with the rest looked up from reference TRBV13 and TRBJ2-7, is AAGVIQSPRHLIKEKRETATLKCYPIPRHDTVYWYQQGPGQDPQFLISFYEKMQSDKGSIPDRFSAQQFSDYHSELNMSSLELGDSALYFCASSLAGGDYEQYFGPGTRLTVT.

V usage is TRBV5-1 and J usage is TRBJ2-5, with a weak D call TRBD1 (6 bases). Trimming took 4 bases from V and 4 from J, leaving 17 bases between them. The CDR3 sequence is 15 residues long. CDR1 is SGHRS and CDR2 is YFSETQ in the germline V gene. CDR3 loop: CASSDDRIAGETQYF. In nucleotides, the CDR3 is TGCGCCAGCAGCGACGACAGGATTGCGGGAGAGACCCAGTACTTC.

In this sample, this clone turned up a few times. The chain recombines TRBV29-1 with TRBJ2-7, with a tentative D call TRBD1 (6 bases). Looked up from germline, CDR1 is SQVTM and CDR2 is ANQGSEA. Trimming cost V 6 bases and J 3 bases, with 12 bases left between them. There are 12 residues in the CDR3. DNA of the CDR3: TGCAGCGTGTACAGGGACGGCTACGAGCAGTACTTC. This codes for CSVYRDGYEQYF.

The chain carries TRBV5-1 and TRBJ2-7; 9 bases fit TRBD2. Looked up from germline, CDR1 is SGHRS and CDR2 is YFSETQ. The CDR3 is made up of 16 amino acids. V lost 5 bases to trimming and J lost 3 bases; unmatched junction nucleotides: 12. CDR3 coding DNA: TGCGCCAGCAGACCTTTACTAGCGGGCACGTACTACGAGCAGTACTTC. The encoded protein is CASRPLLAGTYYEQYF.

The table lists this clone with a few counts. The chain employs TRBV7-2 and TRBJ2-3, with 12 bases that match TRBD2. There are 15 residues in the CDR3. The V segment lost 2 bases and the J segment 6 bases; nucleotides outside the gene matches: 3. The germline V gene has CDR1 SGHTA and CDR2 FQGNSA. The CDR3 loop is CASSLLAGGMDTQYF. In nucleotides, the CDR3 is TGTGCCAGCAGCTTACTAGCGGGGGGGATGGATACGCAGTATTTT.

The rearrangement uses TRBV5-1 and TRBJ2-5; 12 bases match TRBD2. This CDR3 spans 17 amino acids. Losses at the gene ends were 3 bases for V and 7 bases for J; bases not matched to a gene: 13. Germline V gives CDR1 SGHRS, CDR2 YFSETQ. The DNA for the CDR3 is TGCGCCAGCAGCTCGTCCGAGCGACTAGCGGGAGATACGACCCAGTACTTC. Amino acid sequence: CASSSSERLAGDTTQYF.

The chain uses TRBV5-3 and TRBJ2-6; D perhaps matches TRBD1 (6 bases). TRBV5-3 is assigned to the ORF class and has an uncertain function. The CDR3 contains 15 residues. Deletions cut 4 bases from V and 0 bases from J, with 8 bases between. CDR3 in amino acids: CARSRTVSGANVLTF. The CDR3 nucleotides read TGTGCCAGAAGCAGGACAGTCTCTGGGGCCAACGTCCTGACTTTC.

This clone was seen more than once but under ten times. The chain employs TRBV5-1 and TRBJ2-3, with 8 nucleotides matching TRBD2. The CDR3 consists of 15 residues. Trimming removed 4 bases from V and 3 bases from J; junction bases left unmatched: 7. Per germline, CDR1 SGHRS and CDR2 YFSETQ. CDR3 sequence (DNA): TGCGCCAGCAGCGTCGGCGGGACTAGTACAGATACGCAGTATTTT. This encodes CASSVGGTSTDTQYF.

The chain employs TRBV6-1 and TRBJ1-6; 7 bases align to TRBD1. V gave up 1 base and J gave up 3 bases; unmatched junction bases: 6. The germline V gene has CDR1 MNHNS and CDR2 SASEGT. This CDR3 contains 17 residues. CDR3 protein: CASSEVGGSIYNSPLHF. For the CDR3, the DNA is TGTGCCAGCAGTGAAGTAGGGGGCTCCATCTATAATTCACCCCTCCACTTT.

The chain has TRBV28 and TRBJ2-2; weak D call: TRBD1 (6 bases). The CDR3 runs to 12 residues. CDR1 and CDR2 (germline): MDHEN, SYDVKM. The V end lost 6 bases, the J end lost 6 bases, and 8 bases lay between the germline ends. The CDR3 region has the DNA TGTGCCAGCAGCGACAGGTCCGGGGAGCTGTTTTTT. This sequence encodes CASSDRSGELFF. The full variable domain, with the rest looked up from reference TRBV28 and TRBJ2-2, is DVKVTQSSRYLVKRTGEKVFLECVQDMDHENMFWYRQDPGLGLRLIYFSYDVKMKEKGDIPEGYSVSREKKERFSLILESASTNQTSMYLCASSDRSGELFFGEGSRLTVL.

This clone was observed once. The chain uses TRBV3-1 (or the pseudogene TRBV3-2) and TRBJ2-1; 15 bases map to TRBD2. The V gene's germline CDR1 is LGHDT and CDR2 YNNKEL (reference sequence). This CDR3 spans 16 amino acids. Losses at the gene ends were 4 bases for V and 7 bases for J; bases not matched to a gene: 5. The CDR3 DNA sequence: TGTGCCAGCAGCCGCGGACTAGCGGGGGGGGTAAATGAGCAGTTCTTC. Amino acids: CASSRGLAGGVNEQFF.

This clone was counted once. The rearrangement uses TRBV3-1 (or the pseudogene TRBV3-2) and TRBJ1-5; D is possibly TRBD1 (6 bases). V was shortened by 1 base and J by 9 bases, with 13 bases between the two germline ends. Germline CDR1 is LGHDT and CDR2 is YNNKEL (reference sequence). This CDR3 has 14 residues. The DNA of the CDR3 is TGTGCCAGCAGCCAAGGAAGACAGGTAGGGCCCCAGCATTTT. Encoded protein: CASSQGRQVGPQHF.

This rearrangement joins TRBV19 to TRBJ2-2; TRBD2 matches at 7 bases. Germline V CDR1 and CDR2: LNHDA, SQIVND (reference sequence). The CDR3 totals 16 residues. V lost 6 bases, J lost 1 base, and 8 bases stayed unmatched. The CDR3 sequence: CASSPGAGENTGELFF. CDR3 DNA sequence: TGTGCCAGTAGCCCCGGGGCGGGGGAGAACACCGGGGAGCTGTTTTTT.

The chain is built from TRBV6-5 and TRBJ2-3; 14 bases are a match to TRBD2. Looked up from germline, CDR1 is MNHEY and CDR2 is SVGAGI. Trimming took 8 bases from V and 2 from J; bases not matched to a gene: 3. The CDR3 covers 15 residues. CDR3 loop: CASSGLAGATDTQYF. The CDR3 DNA follows: TGTGCCAGCTCGGGACTAGCGGGGGCCACAGATACGCAGTATTTT.

V gene TRBV5-1 combines with J gene TRBJ1-1, with 8 nucleotides matching TRBD1. J lost 2 bases, V lost 7 bases, and 10 bases had no gene match. CDR1 and CDR2 from the germline V gene are SGHRS and YFSETQ. CDR3 length: 15 residues. Written as DNA, the CDR3 is TGCGCCAGCTCTGGGCAGGGGGCAAGCAACACTGAAGCTTTCTTT. This codes for CASSGQGASNTEAFF.